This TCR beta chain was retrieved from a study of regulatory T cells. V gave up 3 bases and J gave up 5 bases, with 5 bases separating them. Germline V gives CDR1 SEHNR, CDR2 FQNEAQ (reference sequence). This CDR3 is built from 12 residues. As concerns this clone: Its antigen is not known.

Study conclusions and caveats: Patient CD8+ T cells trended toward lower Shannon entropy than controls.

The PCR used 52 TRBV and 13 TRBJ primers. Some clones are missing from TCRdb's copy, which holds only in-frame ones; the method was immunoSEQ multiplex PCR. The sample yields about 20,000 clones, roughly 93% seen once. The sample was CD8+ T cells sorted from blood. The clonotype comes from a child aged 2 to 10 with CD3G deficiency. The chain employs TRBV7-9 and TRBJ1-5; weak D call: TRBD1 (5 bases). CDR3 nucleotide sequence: TGTGCCAGCAGCTTGGGGGATCAGCCCCAGCATTTT. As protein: CASSLGDQPQHF. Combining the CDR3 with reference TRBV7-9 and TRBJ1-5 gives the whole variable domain DTGVSQNPRHKITKRGQNVTFRCDPISEHNRLYWYRQTLGQGPEFLTYFQNEAQLEKSRLLSDRFSAERPKGSFSTLEIQRTEQGDSAMYLCASSLGDQPQHFGDGTRLSIL.